This TCR beta chain was sequenced during a study of CD4 T cells in relation to SARS-CoV-2 and coronaviruses. Overall study results and limits: Samples before the pandemic and after infection were not matched within any donor.

CDR1 and CDR2 (germline): SGHNT, YENEEA. The V gene end was trimmed by 5 bases and the J gene end by 7 bases; junction bases not matched to a gene: 13. This CDR3 region has 15 residues. The unexposed donors gave CD4+ T cells in 2011-2018, prior to COVID-19. The cells were cultured for 10 days before CD4+ T cells were isolated. Cells permitting, SARS-CoV-2 S/N and four cold-coronavirus spikes were tested on unexposed-donor CD4+ T cells. Cultures held two million PBMCs per well with 8.5 to 10 IU/ml IL-2. TCRdb's table, derived via immunoSEQ multiplex PCR, lists solely in-frame clones and lacks some. The data show about 22,000 clones, 77% seen once. With respect to this clone: Its target is not known.

Sequenced material: CD4+ T cells from PBMCs, cultured in vitro. V is TRBV11-3 and J is TRBJ2-7; TRBD1 agrees at 8 bases. The TCR sequence derives from a human donor in good health. CDR3 region: CASSHGRTGKREQYF. Here the CDR3 DNA reads TGTGCCAGCAGCCACGGCCGGACAGGGAAGAGGGAGCAGTACTTC.